These 10 T cell receptor beta chains were all obtained from the same sample, sequenced in a study of OX40 agonist ivuxolimab in advanced cancers. Receptors were amplified or captured by the immunoSEQ multiplex PCR assay. TCRdb took this table from immuneACCESS and kept in-frame rearrangements with V and J called. Such tables lack part of the clones; where checked against another copy, unresolved V genes explain under half of the gap, and the rest is unexplained. The sample data list approximately 120,000 clones, and 85% to 95% of these were observed just once. About 0.81% of the sample is held by the ten biggest clonotypes. Sequenced material: CD4+ or CD8+ T cells sorted from blood, taken in a trial of the OX40 agonist ivuxolimab. The source of these receptors is an adult with an advanced solid tumor such as melanoma, head and neck, liver or kidney cancer.

The chain uses TRBV11-2 and TRBJ2-1; 8 bases fit TRBD1. The CDR3 covers 15 residues. The junction had 6 bases not matched to a gene; V was cut back by 1 base and J by 7 bases. The germline V gene has CDR1 SGHAT and CDR2 FQNNGV. CDR3 sequence reads: CASSLGTGSKNEQFF. In nucleotides, the CDR3 is TGTGCCAGCAGCTTAGGGACAGGGTCTAAGAATGAGCAGTTCTTC.

The chain carries TRBV4-2 and TRBJ2-5; 8 bases map to TRBD2. Germline lookup yields CDR1 LGHNA and CDR2 YNFKEQ. The CDR3 is 16 residues long. With 4 bases clipped from V and 3 bases from J, the junction kept 10 bases outside the gene matches. The chain's CDR3 is CASSRLPAGGKETQYF. CDR3 nucleotide sequence: TGTGCCAGCAGCCGACTTCCCGCGGGAGGAAAAGAGACCCAGTACTTC.

This clone was seen only once. The chain links TRBV7-8 to TRBJ2-1, with 7 positions matching TRBD1. J gave up 1 base and V 6 bases, and 3 bases lay outside the gene matches. Germline CDR1 SGHVS, CDR2 FQNEAQ. The CDR3 spans 14 residues. The CDR3 nucleotides read TGTGCCAGCAGTCGGACAGGTTCCTACAATGAGCAGTTCTTC. Translated: CASSRTGSYNEQFF.

The chain is built from TRBV25-1 and TRBJ1-3; 8 nucleotides align to TRBD1. V gave up 8 bases and J gave up 4 bases; unmatched junction bases: 7. Looked up from germline, CDR1 is MGHDK and CDR2 is SYGVNS. The CDR3 extends over 14 amino acids. The CDR3 nucleotides read TGTGCCAGCGGAAATCAGGGGGCCGGAAACACCATATATTTT. It encodes CASGNQGAGNTIYF.

The DNA for the CDR3 is TGTGCCAGTAGGTACCGGACAGCGAACACTGAAGCTTTCTTT. This codes for CASRYRTANTEAFF. This chain connects TRBV19 to TRBJ1-1; D might be TRBD1 (6 bases). The V gene's germline CDR1 is LNHDA and CDR2 SQIVND (reference sequence). Trimming took 6 bases from V and 1 from J, leaving 12 bases between them. The CDR3 extends over 14 amino acids.

V and J are TRBV28 and TRBJ2-3; D is perhaps TRBD1 (6 bases). The CDR3 has 15 residues. V was trimmed by 4 bases and J by 1 base, leaving 12 bases between them. Germline V gene lookup returns CDR1 MDHEN and CDR2 SYDVKM. The CDR3 DNA is TGTGCCAGCAGTTCCCTAGGGGGACGCACAGATACGCAGTATTTT. The encoded protein is CASSSLGGRTDTQYF.

This chain uses TRBV11-3 with TRBJ1-2, with D perhaps matching TRBD1 (5 bases). The CDR3 length is 16 residues. The V gene's germline CDR1 is SGHNT and CDR2 YENEEA. Deletions cut 0 bases from V and 5 bases from J, with 16 bases between. DNA for the CDR3: TGTGCCAGCAGCTTAGAGGGCCGGGGCGGGTCGTATGGCTACACCTTC. This sequence encodes CASSLEGRGGSYGYTF. The entire variable domain, with the rest obtained from reference TRBV11-3 and TRBJ1-2, is as follows: EAGVVQSPRYKIIEKKQPVAFWCNPISGHNTLYWYLQNLGQGPELLIRYENEEAVDDSQLPKDRFSAERLKGVDSTLKIQPAELGDSAVYLCASSLEGRGGSYGYTFGSGTRLTVV.

The J gene is TRBJ1-6, the V gene TRBV27; no firm D call. V lost 1 base, J lost 13 bases, and 8 bases lay in between. The CDR3 length is 12 residues. Germline V gene sequence: CDR1 MNHEY, CDR2 SMNVEV (reference sequence). This CDR3 reads CASSLLGNPLHF. CDR3 nucleotides: TGTGCCAGCAGTTTATTAGGGAATCCCCTCCACTTT.

The CDR3 nucleotides read TGTGCCAGTAGCACGGGACAGGGTGGCGAGACCCAGTACTTC. Translated: CASSTGQGGETQYF. The chain links TRBV19 to TRBJ2-5, with TRBD1 matching over 9 bases. Germline loops: CDR1 LNHDA, CDR2 SQIVND (reference sequence). V lost 6 bases to trimming and J lost 5 bases; unmatched junction nucleotides: 7. There are 14 residues in the CDR3.

V and J are TRBV7-2 and TRBJ2-7; no clear D. The germline CDR1 and CDR2 sequences are SGHTA and FQGNSA. Deletions cut 0 bases from V and 7 bases from J, with 37 bases between. This CDR3 is 22 amino acids long. The CDR3 sequence: CASSLAFQDPVGPTTDIGEQYF. The CDR3 nucleotides read TGTGCCAGCAGCTTAGCGTTCCAGGATCCCGTCGGGCCTACCACGGATATCGGGGAGCAGTACTTC.